The next 20 T cell receptor beta chains were all read from a single sample in a study of identical twins. TCRdb redid the calling of the 5' RACE reads with MiXCR, one entry per CDR3 protein. Altogether fewer than 900,000 distinct CDR3 sequences are present, 15% to 20% being singletons, with the ten largest covering roughly 14%. This same sample was also part of a study on T cells expressing NK-cell markers.

The sample was PBMCs. The receptors were gathered from a woman in her late teens or twenties in good health.

This clonotype was counted at least ten times. The rearrangement uses TRBV20-1 and TRBJ2-3; 8 nucleotides align to TRBD1. After removal of 3 bases from V and 4 bases from J, the junction contained 3 bases not matched to a gene. Germline V CDR1 and CDR2: DFQATT, SNEGSKA (reference sequence). This CDR3 spans 13 amino acids. The CDR3 sequence is CSASPQGADTQYF. In DNA form, the CDR3 reads TGCAGTGCTAGTCCACAGGGGGCAGATACGCAGTATTTT.

The chain uses TRBV2 and TRBJ2-3, with D perhaps TRBD1 (7 bases). The CDR3 extends over 15 amino acids. Germline CDR1 SNHLY, CDR2 FYNNEI. With 4 bases removed from V and 3 bases from J, the gap between germline ends came to 14 bases. In DNA, the CDR3 is TGTGCCAGCAGTGGACGGGCAGGGGGGACAGATACGCAGTATTTT. Translated: CASSGRAGGTDTQYF.

The chain has TRBV5-1 and TRBJ2-5, with TRBD2 matching over 8 bases. This CDR3 is built from 15 residues. Germline CDR1 is SGHRS and CDR2 is YFSETQ. V lost 3 bases, J lost 5 bases, and 9 bases stayed unmatched. The CDR3 region has the DNA TGCGCCAGCAGCTCACCGGGCGGGAGGATTGAGACCCAGTACTTC. This encodes CASSSPGGRIETQYF.

Many counts were recorded for this clonotype. The gene calls are TRBV5-6 and TRBJ2-7; possible D gene TRBD1, 5 bases. The CDR3 loop spans 15 amino acids. V lost 1 base to trimming and J lost 1 base, with 12 bases between them. Germline V lookup: CDR1 SGHDT, CDR2 YYEEEE. This CDR3 is CASSLSTVESYEQYF. DNA of the CDR3: TGTGCCAGCAGCTTGTCGACAGTAGAATCCTACGAGCAGTACTTC. Looking up the rest from reference TRBV5-6 and TRBJ2-7 gives the full variable domain: DAGVTQSPTHLIKTRGQQVTLRCSPKSGHDTVSWYQQALGQGPQFIFQYYEEEERQRGNFPDRFSGHQFPNYSSELNVNALLLGDSALYLCASSLSTVESYEQYFGPGTRLTVT.

The CDR3 DNA reads TGCGCCAGCAGCTTGGCTCCGAGTAGCTACGAGCAGTACTTC. This encodes CASSLAPSSYEQYF. The genes are TRBV5-1 and TRBJ2-7; D remains ambiguous. V was trimmed by 0 bases and J by 3 bases, leaving 10 bases between them. The CDR3 length is 14 residues. Germline CDR1 SGHRS, CDR2 YFSETQ.

This chain uses TRBV20-1 with TRBJ2-1; D gene unclear. Trimming shortened V by 0 bases and J by 0 bases, and 6 bases separated the two germline ends. Germline V lookup: CDR1 DFQATT, CDR2 SNEGSKA (reference sequence). CDR3 length: 14 residues. In DNA form, the CDR3 reads TGCAGTGCTAGAGAACTGAGCTCCTACAATGAGCAGTTCTTC. Encoded protein: CSARELSSYNEQFF.

The chain has TRBV12-3 or TRBV12-4 and TRBJ2-1, with 8 bases that match TRBD2. The junction had 6 bases not matched to a gene; V was cut back by 6 bases and J by 2 bases. The CDR3 is 15 residues long. The CDR3 region has the DNA TGTGCCAGCAGCCATGGACTAGCAACCTACAATGAGCAGTTCTTC. Translating it yields CASSHGLATYNEQFF.

The V and J genes are TRBV6-1 and TRBJ1-3; 7 bases agree with TRBD1. J was trimmed by 4 bases and V by 6 bases; bases with no gene match: 9. Germline V CDR1 and CDR2: MNHNS, SASEGT. The CDR3 length is 15 residues. The CDR3 sequence is CASSDRAVGGNTIYF. In DNA form, the CDR3 reads TGTGCCAGCAGCGACAGGGCCGTCGGAGGAAACACCATATATTTT.

The chain is built from TRBV20-1 and TRBJ2-3; 12 positions agree with TRBD2. Looked up from germline, CDR1 is DFQATT and CDR2 is SNEGSKA (reference sequence). The CDR3 consists of 14 residues. V shed 5 bases, J shed 3 bases, and the junction held 3 bases outside the gene matches. CDR3 residues: CSAGGLAGTDTQYF. The DNA for the CDR3 is TGCAGTGCTGGAGGACTAGCGGGAACAGATACGCAGTATTTT.

This clonotype was picked up a small number of times. This chain joins TRBV19 and TRBJ1-2; D is undetermined. Germline V gene data show CDR1 as LNHDA and CDR2 as SQIVND (reference sequence). The V and J ends lost 3 bases and 3 bases respectively, with 8 bases between them. CDR3 length: 13 amino acids. In DNA, the CDR3 is TGTGCCAGTAGTATTTTGACCGACTATGGCTACACCTTC. Its protein product is CASSILTDYGYTF.

This clonotype was observed a handful of times. This chain uses TRBV10-3 with TRBJ2-1; D remains ambiguous. Germline V gene lookup returns CDR1 ENHRY and CDR2 SYGVKD. The CDR3 is 14 amino acids. Between the trimmed V and J ends, which lost 2 bases and 7 bases, there was a span of 12 bases. The CDR3 is CAISEVGSTNEQFF. The CDR3 nucleotides are TGTGCCATCAGTGAGGTTGGTTCGACGAATGAGCAGTTCTTC.

The CDR3 nucleotides are TGTGCCAGCAGTTACTCATACGGGGACGAGCAGTACTTC. As protein: CASSYSYGDEQYF. V and J are TRBV6-6 and TRBJ2-7; perhaps TRBD2 as D (5 bases). In germline, CDR1 is MNHNY, CDR2 SVGAGI (reference sequence). This CDR3 spans 13 amino acids. V was shortened by 0 bases and J by 5 bases, with 8 bases between the two germline ends.

The J gene is TRBJ1-3, the V gene TRBV2; the D is unclear. CDR1 is SNHLY and CDR2 is FYNNEI in the germline V gene. CDR3 size: 13 residues. Trimming removed 1 base from V and 8 bases from J, with 9 bases in between. CDR3: CASSEEGGDTIYF. CDR3 bases: TGTGCCAGCAGTGAAGAGGGCGGGGACACCATATATTTT.

The gene calls are TRBV3-1 and TRBJ2-7; no clear D gene. Germline CDR1 is LGHDT and CDR2 is YNNKEL (reference sequence). The CDR3 runs 13 residues. Trimming removed 0 bases at V and 6 bases at J, with 9 bases between. The CDR3 loop reads CASSQDRLTEQYF. CDR3 in DNA: TGTGCCAGCAGCCAAGACAGGCTGACCGAGCAGTACTTC.

The CDR3 reads CASRRSGGTDTQYF. CDR3 nucleotides: TGTGCCAGCAGGAGATCCGGCGGGACAGATACGCAGTATTTT. This rearrangement joins TRBV7-9 to TRBJ2-3; D perhaps matches TRBD2 (5 bases). Germline V gives CDR1 SEHNR, CDR2 FQNEAQ (reference sequence). The V and J ends lost 6 bases and 3 bases respectively, with 13 bases between them. CDR3 size: 14 residues.

V gene TRBV7-9 combines with J gene TRBJ2-3, with 8 bases fitting TRBD2. The CDR3 runs 16 residues. Unmatched junction bases numbered 11, after V lost 4 bases and J lost 5 bases. Germline V gives CDR1 SEHNR, CDR2 FQNEAQ (reference sequence). CDR3 sequence: CASSSWLLAGRDTQYF. CDR3 DNA: TGTGCCAGCAGCTCCTGGTTGCTAGCGGGTAGAGATACGCAGTATTTT. Complete variable domain (other parts from reference TRBV7-9 and TRBJ2-3): DTGVSQNPRHKITKRGQNVTFRCDPISEHNRLYWYRQTLGQGPEFLTYFQNEAQLEKSRLLSDRFSAERPKGSFSTLEIQRTEQGDSAMYLCASSSWLLAGRDTQYFGPGTRLTVL.

The chain couples TRBV21-1 to TRBJ1-1. TRBV21-1 is described as a pseudogene. The CDR3 is 16 amino acids. The CDR3 bases are TGTGCCAGCAGCAATGTCATTATAGAGGTTTACACTGAAGCTTTCTTT. This translates into CASSNVIIEVYTEAFF.

The V and J genes are TRBV7-9 and TRBJ2-7; D gene ambiguous. Trimming pared 5 bases from V and 10 bases from J, leaving 15 bases between. In germline, CDR1 is SEHNR, CDR2 FQNEAQ (reference sequence). The CDR3 has 12 amino acids. DNA for the CDR3: TGTGCCAGCAGCGGTGACCGGGCCAGCCAGTACTTC. Amino acids: CASSGDRASQYF.

This clonotype was seen many times. V and J are TRBV7-9 and TRBJ2-5, with 11 bases aligning to TRBD2. The junction had 2 bases not matched to a gene; V was cut back by 5 bases and J by 3 bases. The CDR3 is 14 residues long. Germline V gene sequence: CDR1 SEHNR, CDR2 FQNEAQ (reference sequence). The CDR3, as DNA: TGTGCCAGCAGCCCGGGACTAGCGGAAGAGACCCAGTACTTC. Translation gives CASSPGLAEETQYF.

The chain is built from TRBV29-1 and TRBJ2-7; D possibly uses TRBD1 or TRBD2 (5 bases each). Germline CDR1 is SQVTM and CDR2 is ANQGSEA. With 4 bases removed from V and 2 bases from J, the gap between germline ends came to 12 bases. The length of the CDR3 is 13 residues. The CDR3 DNA reads as TGCAGCGTTGGGGCCGGGACGGCCTACGAGCAGTACTTC. As protein: CSVGAGTAYEQYF.